This T cell receptor beta chain was captured in a study of CD8 T cells in Susac syndrome (dated by TCRdb to about 2019). In terms of the full investigation: The study used repertoire sequencing to test whether antigen drove CD8+ T cell activation and differentiation in Susac syndrome.

Peripheral blood CD8+ and CD4+ T cells from healthy donors, Susac syndrome patients and multiple sclerosis patients were profiled using high-throughput TCR beta sequencing. Treatment-naive patients with stable or active relapsing-remitting disease fulfilling revised McDonald criteria were used as multiple sclerosis controls. Bulk CD8+ and CD4+ T cells were purified by magnetic negative isolation, whereas CD8+ TEMRA cells were enriched by FACS. Blood was collected in EDTA tubes and processed within 24 hours, with PBMCs isolated through density gradient centrifugation. PBMCs intended for TCR sequencing were cryopreserved in liquid nitrogen and were subsequently thawed in a 37 degrees C water bath. Purity of sorted or isolated CD4+, CD8+ and CD8+ TEMRA cells was at least 90%. RNA was extracted using the RNeasy kit, and about 0.45 to 1 microgram was reverse transcribed with random hexamers. The immunoSEQ multiplex PCR assay, which covers 54 Vbeta and 13 Jbeta segments, was used to amplify TCR beta CDR3 regions. To correct PCR amplification bias, a synthetic template baseline was used for both primer optimization and computational correction. The study's processing was this. Reads were annotated to V, D and J genes according to IMGT and were analyzed with immunoSEQ Analyzer, with only productive sequences retained. Clonality was computed as one minus Shannon entropy normalized by log2 of the number of productive unique sequences. Public and private clones were assessed among the 100 most prevalent clones of each patient and control. A clone was defined as Susac-specific if it was absent from the healthy and MS cohorts, from some 1,100 published viral clones and from other ImmuneACCESS disease sequences. The public reads were reanalyzed by TCRdb: fastp trimming at Q25, MiXCR alignment, in-frame beta chains only. Every distinct CDR3 protein forms one entry, paired with its most common genes and DNA. TCRdb's processing, not the authors' own work, is the source of the V and J calls. Here the sample has 100,000 to 150,000 distinct CDR3 sequences; around 94% occur a single time. The ten largest clones capture around 0.13% of the sample.

V loses 8 bases, J loses 5 bases, and the germline ends lie 15 bases apart. From cysteine to phenylalanine, the CDR3 is 14 amino acids long. The DNA shown is the 42-base CDR3, in frame from base 1. The investigation overall reported the following: The TCR sequencing and HLA analysis was acknowledged to have included a relatively small number of individuals.

On this clonotype itself: The antigen it recognizes is unknown. Base qualities are missing; no much larger clone stands one base away.

Recombination connected TRBV12-3 or TRBV12-4 to TRBJ2-2; there is no confident call for the D gene. The clonotype originates from a human donor with multiple sclerosis. Sequencing input: CD4+ T cells from PBMCs. At the DNA level, the sequence is TGTGCCAGCGCGGCGAGGTCTGGAACCGGGGAGCTGTTTTTT. This gives the protein CASAARSGTGELFF.